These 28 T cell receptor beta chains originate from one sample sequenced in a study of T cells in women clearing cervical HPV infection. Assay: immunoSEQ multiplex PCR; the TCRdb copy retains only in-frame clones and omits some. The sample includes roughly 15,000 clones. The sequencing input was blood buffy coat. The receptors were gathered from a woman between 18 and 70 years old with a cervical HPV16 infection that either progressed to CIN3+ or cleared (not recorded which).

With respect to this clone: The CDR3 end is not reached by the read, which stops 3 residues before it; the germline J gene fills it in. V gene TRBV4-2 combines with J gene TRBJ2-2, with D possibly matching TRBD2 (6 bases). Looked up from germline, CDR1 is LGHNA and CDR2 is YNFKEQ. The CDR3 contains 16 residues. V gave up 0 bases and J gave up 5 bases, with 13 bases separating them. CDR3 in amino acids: CASSQDGGMGTGELFF. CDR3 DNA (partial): TGTGCCAGCAGCCAAGATGGGGGGATGGGGACCGGGGAG.

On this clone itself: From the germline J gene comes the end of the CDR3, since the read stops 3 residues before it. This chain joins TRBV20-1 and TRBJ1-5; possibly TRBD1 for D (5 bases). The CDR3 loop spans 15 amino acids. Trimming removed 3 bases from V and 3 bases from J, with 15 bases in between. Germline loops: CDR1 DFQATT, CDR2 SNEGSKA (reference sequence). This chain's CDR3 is CSARRGAGTNQPQHF. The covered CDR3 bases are TGCAGTGCTAGGAGGGGAGCCGGCACCAATCAGCCC.

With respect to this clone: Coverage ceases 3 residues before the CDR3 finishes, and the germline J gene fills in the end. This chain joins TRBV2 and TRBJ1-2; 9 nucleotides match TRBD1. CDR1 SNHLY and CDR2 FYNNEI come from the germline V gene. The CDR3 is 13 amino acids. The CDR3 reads CASSATGGGGYTF. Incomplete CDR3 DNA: TGTGCCAGCAGTGCGACAGGGGGAGGGGGC.

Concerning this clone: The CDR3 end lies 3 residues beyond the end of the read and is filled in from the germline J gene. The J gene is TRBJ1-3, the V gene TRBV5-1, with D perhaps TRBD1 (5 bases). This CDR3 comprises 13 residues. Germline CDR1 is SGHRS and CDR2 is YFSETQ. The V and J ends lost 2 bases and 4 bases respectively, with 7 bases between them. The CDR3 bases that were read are TGCGCCAGCAGCTTAGCAGGGGGAAACACC. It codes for CASSLAGGNT. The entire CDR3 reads CASSLAGGNTIYF.

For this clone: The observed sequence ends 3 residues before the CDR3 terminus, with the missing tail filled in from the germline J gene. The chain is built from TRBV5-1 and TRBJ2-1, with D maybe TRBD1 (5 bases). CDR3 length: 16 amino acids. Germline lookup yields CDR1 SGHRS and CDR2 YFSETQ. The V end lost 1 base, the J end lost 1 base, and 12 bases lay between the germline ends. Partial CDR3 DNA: TGCGCCAGCAGCTTGATAGGGGTCGGATCCTACAATGAG. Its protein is CASSLIGVGSYNE. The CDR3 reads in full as CASSLIGVGSYNEQFF.

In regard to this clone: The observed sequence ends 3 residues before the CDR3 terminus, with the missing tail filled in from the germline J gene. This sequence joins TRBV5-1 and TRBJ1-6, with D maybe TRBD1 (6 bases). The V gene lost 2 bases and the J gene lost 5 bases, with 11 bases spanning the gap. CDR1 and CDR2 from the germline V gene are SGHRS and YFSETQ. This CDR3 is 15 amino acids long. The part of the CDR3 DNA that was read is TGCGCCAGCAGCTTACAGACAGGCAATAATTCACCC. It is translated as CASSLQTGNNSP. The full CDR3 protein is CASSLQTGNNSPLHF.

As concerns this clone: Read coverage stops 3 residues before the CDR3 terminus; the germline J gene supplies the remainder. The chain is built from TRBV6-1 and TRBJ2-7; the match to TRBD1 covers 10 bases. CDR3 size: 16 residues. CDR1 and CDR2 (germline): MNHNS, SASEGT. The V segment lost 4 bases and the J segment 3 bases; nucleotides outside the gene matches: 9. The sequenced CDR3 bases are TGTGCCAGCAGTGGAAGCGGACAGGGGGATCACTACGAG. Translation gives CASSGSGQGDHYE. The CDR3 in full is CASSGSGQGDHYEQYF.

The CDR3 here is CASSLRTSGAQETQYF. Partial CDR3 DNA: TGCGCCAGCAGCTTAAGGACTAGCGGGGCCCAAGAGACG. The J gene is TRBJ2-3, the V gene TRBV5-1, with 12 positions matching TRBD2. The read ends 3 residues shy of where the CDR3 ends; the end is completed using the germline J gene. This CDR3 is 16 amino acids long. Germline CDR1 and CDR2: SGHRS and YFSETQ.

The sequenced part of the CDR3 DNA is TGTGCCAGCAGCGGGCCCCACAGGGGCGGCGCCGGGGAG. This codes for CASSGPHRGGAGE. The full CDR3 sequence reads CASSGPHRGGAGELFF. V gene TRBV5-4 combines with J gene TRBJ2-2, with 7 bases fitting TRBD1. The CDR3 end lies 3 residues beyond the end of the read and is filled in from the germline J gene. Germline V gene sequence: CDR1 SGHNT, CDR2 YYREEE (reference sequence). The CDR3 contains 16 residues. The trim removed 4 bases at V and 6 bases at J, leaving 12 bases unmatched.

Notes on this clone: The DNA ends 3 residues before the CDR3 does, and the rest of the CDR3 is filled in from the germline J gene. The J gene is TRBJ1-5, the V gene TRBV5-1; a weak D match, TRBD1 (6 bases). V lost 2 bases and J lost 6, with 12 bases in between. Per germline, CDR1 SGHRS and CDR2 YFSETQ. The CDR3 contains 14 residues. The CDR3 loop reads CASSLEGVGQPQHF. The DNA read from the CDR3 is TGCGCCAGCAGCTTAGAGGGGGTTGGTCAGCCC.

Partial CDR3 DNA: TGCAGTGCGCGAGAGGGGAGGACGAATGAAAAA. Protein: CSAREGRTNEK. The full CDR3 protein reads CSAREGRTNEKLFF. The chain joins TRBV20-1 to TRBJ1-4; TRBD1 might be the D (5 bases). The read stops 3 residues short of the end of the CDR3; the missing end is completed from the germline J gene. The V end was cut by 6 bases, the J end by 5 bases, with 16 bases between. Germline-derived CDR1 and CDR2 are DFQATT and SNEGSKA (reference sequence). The CDR3 totals 14 residues.

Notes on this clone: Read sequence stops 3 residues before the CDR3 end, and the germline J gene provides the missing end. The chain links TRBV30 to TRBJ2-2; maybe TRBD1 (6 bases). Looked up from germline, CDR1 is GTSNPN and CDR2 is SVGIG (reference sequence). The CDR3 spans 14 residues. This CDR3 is CAWSLGGENEKLFF. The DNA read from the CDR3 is TGTGCCTGGAGTCTAGGGGGAGAGAATGAAAAG.

The sequenced part of the CDR3 DNA is TGCAGTGCTAGAGATCTTGCGGGCCAAGAGACC. Translation: CSARDLAGQET. The full CDR3 sequence reads CSARDLAGQETQYF. The V call is TRBV20-1, the J call TRBJ2-5, with D possibly being TRBD2 (5 bases). The DNA ends 3 residues before the CDR3 does, and the rest of the CDR3 is filled in from the germline J gene. CDR1 is DFQATT and CDR2 is SNEGSKA in the germline V gene (reference sequence). V shed 0 bases and J shed 1 base, with 9 bases lying between them. The CDR3 sequence is 14 residues long.

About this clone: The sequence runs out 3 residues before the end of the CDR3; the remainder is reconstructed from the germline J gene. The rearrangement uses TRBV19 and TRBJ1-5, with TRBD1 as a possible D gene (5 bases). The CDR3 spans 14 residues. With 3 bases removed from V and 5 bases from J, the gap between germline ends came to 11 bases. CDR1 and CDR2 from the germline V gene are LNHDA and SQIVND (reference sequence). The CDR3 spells CASSMPGGYQPQHF. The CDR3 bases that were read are TGTGCCAGTAGTATGCCGGGGGGGTATCAGCCC.

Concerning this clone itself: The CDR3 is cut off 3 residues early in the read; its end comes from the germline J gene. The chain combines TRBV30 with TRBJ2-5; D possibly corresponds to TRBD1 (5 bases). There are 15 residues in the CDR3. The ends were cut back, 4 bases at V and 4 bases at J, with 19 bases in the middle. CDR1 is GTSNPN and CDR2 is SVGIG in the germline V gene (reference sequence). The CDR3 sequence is CAWTTKPDTGETQYF. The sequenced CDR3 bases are TGTGCCTGGACCACCAAACCGGACACGGGAGAGACC. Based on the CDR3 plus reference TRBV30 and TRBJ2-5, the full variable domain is SQTIHQWPATLVQPVGSPLSLECTVEGTSNPNLYWYRQAAGRGLQLLFYSVGIGQISSEVPQNLSASRPQDRQFILSSKKLLLSDSGFYLCAWTTKPDTGETQYFGPGTRLLVL.

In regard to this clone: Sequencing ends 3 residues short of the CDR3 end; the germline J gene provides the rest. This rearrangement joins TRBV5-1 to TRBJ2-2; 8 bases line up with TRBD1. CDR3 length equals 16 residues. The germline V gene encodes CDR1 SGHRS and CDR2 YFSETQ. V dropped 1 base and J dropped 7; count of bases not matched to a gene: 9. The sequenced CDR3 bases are TGCGCCAGCAGCTTGTTAGGGCAGGGGGCCGTCGGGGAG. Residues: CASSLLGQGAVGE. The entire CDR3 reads CASSLLGQGAVGELFF.

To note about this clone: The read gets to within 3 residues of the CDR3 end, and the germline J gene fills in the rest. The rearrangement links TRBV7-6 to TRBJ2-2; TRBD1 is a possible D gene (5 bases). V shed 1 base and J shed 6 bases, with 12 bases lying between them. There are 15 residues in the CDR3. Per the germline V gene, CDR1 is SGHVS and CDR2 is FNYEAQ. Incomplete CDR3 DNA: TGTGCCAGCAGCTTAGTGGGCCAGGGTCCCGGGGAG. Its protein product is CASSLVGQGPGE. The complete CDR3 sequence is CASSLVGQGPGELFF. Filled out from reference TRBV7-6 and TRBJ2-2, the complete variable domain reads GAGVSQSPRYKVTKRGQDVALRCDPISGHVSLYWYRQALGQGPEFLTYFNYEAQQDKSGLPNDRFSAERPEGSISTLTIQRTEQRDSAMYRCASSLVGQGPGELFFGEGSRLTVL.

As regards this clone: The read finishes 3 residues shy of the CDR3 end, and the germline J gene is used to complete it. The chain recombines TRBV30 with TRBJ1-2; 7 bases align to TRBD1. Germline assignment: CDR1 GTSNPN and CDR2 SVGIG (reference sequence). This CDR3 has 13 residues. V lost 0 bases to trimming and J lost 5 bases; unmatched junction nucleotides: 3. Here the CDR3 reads CAWSVRRGYGYTF. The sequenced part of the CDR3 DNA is TGTGCCTGGAGTGTACGCAGGGGGTATGGC.

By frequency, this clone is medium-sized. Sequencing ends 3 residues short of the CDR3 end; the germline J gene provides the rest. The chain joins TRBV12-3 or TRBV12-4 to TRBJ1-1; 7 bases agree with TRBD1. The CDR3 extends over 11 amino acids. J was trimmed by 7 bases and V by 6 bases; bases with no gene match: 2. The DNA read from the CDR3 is TGTGCCAGCAGCGACAGGGTTGAA. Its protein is CASSDRVE. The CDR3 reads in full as CASSDRVEAFF.

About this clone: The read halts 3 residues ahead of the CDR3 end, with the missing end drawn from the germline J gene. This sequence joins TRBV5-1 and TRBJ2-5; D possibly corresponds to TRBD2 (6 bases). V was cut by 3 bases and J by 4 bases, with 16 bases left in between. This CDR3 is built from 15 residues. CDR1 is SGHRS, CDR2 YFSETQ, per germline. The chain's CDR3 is CASSSTGGTGETQYF. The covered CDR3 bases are TGCGCCAGCAGCTCTACCGGGGGAACGGGAGAGACC. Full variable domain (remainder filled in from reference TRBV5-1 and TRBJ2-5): KAGVTQTPRYLIKTRGQQVTLSCSPISGHRSVSWYQQTPGQGLQFLFEYFSETQRNKGNFPGRFSGRQFSNSRSEMNVSTLELGDSALYLCASSSTGGTGETQYFGPGTRLLVL.

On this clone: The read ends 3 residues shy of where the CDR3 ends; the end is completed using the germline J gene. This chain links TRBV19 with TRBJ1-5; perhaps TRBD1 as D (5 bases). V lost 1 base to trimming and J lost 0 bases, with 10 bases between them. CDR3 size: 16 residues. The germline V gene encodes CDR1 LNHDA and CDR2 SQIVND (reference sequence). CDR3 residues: CASSIGGGGSNQPQHF. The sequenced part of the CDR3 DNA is TGTGCCAGTAGTATAGGCGGGGGGGGTAGCAATCAGCCC.

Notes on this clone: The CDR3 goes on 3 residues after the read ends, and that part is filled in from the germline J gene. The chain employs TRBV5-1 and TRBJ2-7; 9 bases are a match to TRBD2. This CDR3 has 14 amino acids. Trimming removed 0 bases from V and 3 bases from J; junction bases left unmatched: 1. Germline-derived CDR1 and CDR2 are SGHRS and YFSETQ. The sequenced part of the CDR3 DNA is TGCGCCAGCAGCTTGGGACTAGCGGTCTACGAG. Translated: CASSLGLAVYE. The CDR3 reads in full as CASSLGLAVYEQYF.

CDR3 bases read: TGTGCCAGCAGTTTAGCGCCGGGACAGCTAGCTGTAGAGACC. It yields the protein CASSLAPGQLAVET. The whole CDR3 sequence is CASSLAPGQLAVETQYF. The chain recombines TRBV12-3 or TRBV12-4 with TRBJ2-5, with TRBD1 matching 7 bases. The sequence runs out 3 residues before the end of the CDR3; the remainder is reconstructed from the germline J gene. The V gene end was trimmed by 0 bases and the J gene end by 4 bases; junction bases not matched to a gene: 11. The CDR3 is 17 amino acids.

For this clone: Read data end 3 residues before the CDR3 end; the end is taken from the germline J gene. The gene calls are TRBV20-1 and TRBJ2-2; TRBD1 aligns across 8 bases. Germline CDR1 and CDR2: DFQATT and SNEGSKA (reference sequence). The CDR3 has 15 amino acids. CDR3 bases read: TGCAGTGCTAAGGCAGGGGGCGCAGCTAATGAAAAG. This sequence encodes CSAKAGGAANEK. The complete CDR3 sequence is CSAKAGGAANEKLFF.

CDR3 residues: CASRAQGETEAFF. The sequenced CDR3 bases are TGTGCCAGCAGGGCTCAGGGAGAGACTGAA. The rearrangement uses TRBV28 and TRBJ1-1; possibly TRBD1 for D (5 bases). The sequenced fragment ends 3 residues before the CDR3 boundary, so the rest is inferred from the germline J gene. The CDR3 is 13 amino acids. Per germline, CDR1 MDHEN and CDR2 SYDVKM. Trimming shortened V by 6 bases and J by 5 bases, and 13 bases separated the two germline ends.

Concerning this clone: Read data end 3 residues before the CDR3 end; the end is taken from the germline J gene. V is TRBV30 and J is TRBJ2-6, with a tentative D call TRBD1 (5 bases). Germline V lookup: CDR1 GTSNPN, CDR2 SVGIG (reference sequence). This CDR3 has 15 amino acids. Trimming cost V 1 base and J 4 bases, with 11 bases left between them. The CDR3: CAWSDRSPGANVLTF. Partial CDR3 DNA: TGTGCCTGGAGTGACAGGTCGCCCGGGGCCAACGTC.

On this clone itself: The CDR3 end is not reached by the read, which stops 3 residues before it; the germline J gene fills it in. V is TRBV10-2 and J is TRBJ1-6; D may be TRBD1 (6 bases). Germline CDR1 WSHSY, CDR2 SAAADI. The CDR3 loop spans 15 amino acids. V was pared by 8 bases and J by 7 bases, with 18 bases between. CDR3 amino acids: CASCTGTLSNSPLHF. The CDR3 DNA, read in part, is TGCGCCAGCTGCACCGGGACATTATCAAATTCACCC.

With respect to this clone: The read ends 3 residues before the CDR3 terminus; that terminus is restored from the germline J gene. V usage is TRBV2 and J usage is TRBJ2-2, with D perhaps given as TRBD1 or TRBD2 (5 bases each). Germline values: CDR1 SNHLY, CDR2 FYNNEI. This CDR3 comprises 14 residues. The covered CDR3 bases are TGTGCCAGCAGTGAATCGAGGGGTGGTGAAAAG. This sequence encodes CASSESRGGEK. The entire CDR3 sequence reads CASSESRGGEKLFF.